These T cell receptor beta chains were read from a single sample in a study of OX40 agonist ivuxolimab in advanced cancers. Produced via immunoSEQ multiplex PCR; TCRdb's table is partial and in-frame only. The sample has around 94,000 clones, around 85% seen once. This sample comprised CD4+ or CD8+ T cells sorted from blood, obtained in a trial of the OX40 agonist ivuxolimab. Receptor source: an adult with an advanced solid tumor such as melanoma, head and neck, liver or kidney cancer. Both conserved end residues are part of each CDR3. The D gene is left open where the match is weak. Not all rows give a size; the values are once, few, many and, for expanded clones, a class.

CASIPGRF	TGTGCCAGCATCCCGGGTCGGTTC	TRBJ2-7	NA	NA	TRBV9
CASSEPGLGETQYF	TGTGCTAGCAGCGAGCCGGGTCTAGGAGAGACCCAGTACTTC	TRBJ2-5	NA	NA	TRBV7-7
CASSKQGNWQPQHF	TGTGCCAGCAGCAAACAGGGGAACTGGCAGCCCCAGCATTTT	TRBJ1-5	NA	TRBD1	TRBV7-8
CASSQGVRSNQPQHF	TGCGCCAGCAGCCAAGGAGTGAGGAGCAATCAGCCCCAGCATTTT	TRBJ1-5	once	NA	TRBV4-3
CASSRQGWYEQYF	TGTGCCAGCAGCAGGCAGGGGTGGTACGAGCAGTACTTC	TRBJ2-7	few	NA	TRBV7-9
CASRSGEAGAGELFF	TGTGCCAGCAGATCAGGCGAGGCCGGGGCCGGGGAGCTGTTTTTT	TRBJ2-2	NA	NA	TRBV7-9
CASSTTGGVYGYTF	TGTGCCAGCAGTACGACGGGGGGCGTCTATGGCTACACCTTC	TRBJ1-2	NA	NA	TRBV2
CASSGPPGPSGNEQFF	TGTGCCAGCAGCGGACCCCCGGGTCCGTCGGGCAATGAGCAGTTCTTC	TRBJ2-1	few	NA	TRBV9
CASSTNRANTGELFF	TGTGCCAGTAGTACGAACCGAGCGAACACCGGGGAGCTGTTTTTT	TRBJ2-2	NA	NA	TRBV19
CASSLAGGSGSTDTQYF	TGTGCCAGCAGCTTAGCTGGTGGTAGCGGTAGCACAGATACGCAGTATTTT	TRBJ2-3	NA	NA	TRBV7-8
CASSRQGQGAYEQYF	TGTGCCAGCAGCCGACAGGGGCAGGGGGCTTACGAGCAGTACTTC	TRBJ2-7	once	TRBD1	TRBV4-2
CASRLTGQETQYF	TGTGCCAGCAGATTGACAGGTCAAGAGACCCAGTACTTC	TRBJ2-5	NA	NA	TRBV11-2
CASSQYPRYEQYF	TGTGCCAGCAGTCAGTACCCACGCTACGAGCAGTACTTC	TRBJ2-7	NA	NA	TRBV6-5
CASSAGGVTYEQYF	TGTGCCAGCAGCGCGGGGGGGGTCACCTACGAGCAGTACTTC	TRBJ2-7	NA	TRBD2	TRBV5-4
CASTPTSGSSYEQYF	TGTGCCAGCACCCCGACTAGCGGGAGCTCCTACGAGCAGTACTTC	TRBJ2-7	NA	TRBD2	TRBV6-5
CAISTRGGSGTEAFF	TGTGCCATCAGCACCCGTGGGGGCAGTGGCACTGAAGCTTTCTTT	TRBJ1-1	NA	NA	TRBV10-3
CATSEGSTGELFF	TGTGCCACCTCCGAGGGGTCCACCGGGGAGCTGTTTTTT	TRBJ2-2	few	NA	TRBV6-4
CASSQVGDNSYNEQFF	TGCGCCAGCAGCCAAGTGGGAGATAACTCCTACAATGAGCAGTTCTTC	TRBJ2-1	NA	NA	TRBV4-3
CAISELGAGEADTQYF	TGTGCCATCAGTGAGTTAGGTGCGGGAGAAGCAGATACGCAGTATTTT	TRBJ2-3	NA	TRBD2	TRBV10-3
CASSTGHPGNEQFF	TGTGCCAGCAGCACGGGACACCCTGGCAATGAGCAGTTCTTC	TRBJ2-1	NA	NA	TRBV5-8
CASSSPGTGLNEQFF	TGTGCCAGCAGCTCACCCGGGACAGGGTTGAATGAGCAGTTCTTC	TRBJ2-1	NA	TRBD1	TRBV5-4
CASSVGLAVTDTQYF	TGTGCCAGCAGCGTAGGACTAGCGGTCACAGATACGCAGTATTTT	TRBJ2-3	few	TRBD2	TRBV7-9
CASRSLASGYNEQFF	TGTGCCAGCAGATCTCTAGCTTCTGGATACAATGAGCAGTTCTTC	TRBJ2-1	few	NA	TRBV28
CASSLSTNYPSYEQYF	TGTGCCAGCAGTTTATCCACCAACTACCCTTCCTACGAGCAGTACTTC	TRBJ2-7	NA	NA	TRBV28
CASSLTTDSPLHF	TGTGCCAGCAGCCTGACAACCGATTCACCCCTCCACTTT	TRBJ1-6	NA	NA	TRBV11-2
CASSPRGIQETQYF	TGTGCCAGCTCACCAAGAGGAATTCAAGAGACCCAGTACTTC	TRBJ2-5	NA	NA	TRBV18
CASSSGAGFGYGYTF	TGTGCCAGCAGCTCAGGCGCGGGATTTGGTTATGGCTACACCTTC	TRBJ1-2	NA	NA	TRBV5-5
CASSLDNEQFF	TGTGCCAGCAGCTTAGACAATGAGCAGTTCTTC	TRBJ2-1	NA	NA	TRBV7-3